Listed below are T cell receptor beta chains from one sample, sequenced in a study of CD8 T cells in ankylosing spondylitis. From the 5' RACE reads, TCRdb called clonotypes with MiXCR, one entry per CDR3 protein. The sample shows tens of thousands of distinct CDR3 sequences, 2.5% to 3% of them seen only once. The specimen was blood, either unsorted or a sorted T cell fraction (not recorded which). Source of these receptors: a male donor with ankylosing spondylitis or in good health (not recorded which). Both conserved end residues are part of each CDR3. D genes are given only for firm matches. The size entry gives once, few or many counts, or a class when the clone is expanded.

15	many	.	TRBV9	TRBJ1-2	CASSVASLTNYGYTF	TGTGCCAGCAGCGTAGCGTCACTCACTAACTATGGCTACACCTTC
14	many	TRBD1	TRBV9	TRBJ2-7	CASSLGQGPSEQYF	TGTGCCAGCTCCCTGGGACAGGGGCCGTCCGAGCAGTACTTC
14	many	.	TRBV9	TRBJ2-3	CASSPDPRGDTQYF	TGTGCCAGCAGCCCGGACCCCCGGGGAGATACGCAGTATTTT
19	many	.	TRBV9	TRBJ2-2	CASSVRGRGAAQNTGELFF	TGTGCCAGCAGCGTAAGGGGGAGGGGGGCCGCCCAAAACACCGGGGAGCTGTTTTTT
16	many	TRBD2	TRBV9	TRBJ2-1	CASSGTGLAEDNEQFF	TGTGCCAGCAGCGGGACCGGACTAGCGGAAGACAATGAGCAGTTCTTC
15	many	TRBD1	TRBV9	TRBJ1-5	CASSAGQGSNQPQHF	TGTGCCAGCAGCGCGGGACAGGGCAGCAATCAGCCCCAGCATTTT
14	many	.	TRBV9	TRBJ2-1	CASSVAVSDNEQFF	TGTGCCAGCAGCGTAGCTGTTAGCGACAATGAGCAGTTCTTC
15	many	TRBD1	TRBV9	TRBJ1-6	CASSVTDRVNSPLHF	TGTGCCAGCAGCGTTACGGACAGGGTGAATTCACCCCTCCACTTT
14	many	.	TRBV9	TRBJ1-2	CASSFGGGPYGYTF	TGTGCCAGCAGCTTCGGTGGGGGGCCTTATGGCTACACCTTC
14	many	.	TRBV9	TRBJ1-5	CASNRRDLNQPQHF	TGTGCCAGCAACAGACGAGATTTAAATCAGCCCCAGCATTTT
15	many	TRBD1	TRBV9	TRBJ1-2	CASSVAGGIMDGYTF	TGTGCCAGCAGCGTAGCAGGGGGAATTATGGATGGCTACACCTTC
14	many	.	TRBV9	TRBJ2-7	CASSADQGTDEQYF	TGTGCCAGCAGCGCAGACCAGGGAACGGACGAGCAGTACTTC